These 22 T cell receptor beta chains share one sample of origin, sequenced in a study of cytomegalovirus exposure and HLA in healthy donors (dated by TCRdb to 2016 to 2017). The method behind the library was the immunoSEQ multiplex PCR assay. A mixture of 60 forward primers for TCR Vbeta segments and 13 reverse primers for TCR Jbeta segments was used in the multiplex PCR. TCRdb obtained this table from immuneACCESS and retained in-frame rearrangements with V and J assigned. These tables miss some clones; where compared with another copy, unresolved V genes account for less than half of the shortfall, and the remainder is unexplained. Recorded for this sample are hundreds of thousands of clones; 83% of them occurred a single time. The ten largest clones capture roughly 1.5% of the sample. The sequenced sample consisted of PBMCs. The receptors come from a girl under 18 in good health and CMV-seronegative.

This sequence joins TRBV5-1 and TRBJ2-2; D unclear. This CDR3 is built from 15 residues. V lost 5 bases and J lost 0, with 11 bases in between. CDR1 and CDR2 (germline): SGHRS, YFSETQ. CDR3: CASRSERPNTGELFF. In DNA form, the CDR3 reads TGCGCCAGCAGATCTGAGCGCCCGAACACCGGGGAGCTGTTTTTT. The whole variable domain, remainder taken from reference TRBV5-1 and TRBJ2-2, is KAGVTQTPRYLIKTRGQQVTLSCSPISGHRSVSWYQQTPGQGLQFLFEYFSETQRNKGNFPGRFSGRQFSNSRSEMNVSTLELGDSALYLCASRSERPNTGELFFGEGSRLTVL.

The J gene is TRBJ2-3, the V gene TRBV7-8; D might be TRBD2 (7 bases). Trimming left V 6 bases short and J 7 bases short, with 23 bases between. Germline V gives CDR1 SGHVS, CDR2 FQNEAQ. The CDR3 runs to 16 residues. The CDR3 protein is CASSPFGGQGINTQYF. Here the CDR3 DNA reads TGTGCCAGCAGTCCTTTCGGGGGGCAGGGTATAAATACGCAGTATTTT.

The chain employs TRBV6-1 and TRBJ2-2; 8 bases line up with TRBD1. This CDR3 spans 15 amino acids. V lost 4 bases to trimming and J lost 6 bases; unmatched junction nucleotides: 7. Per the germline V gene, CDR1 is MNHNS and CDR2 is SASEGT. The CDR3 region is CASSVDRVGSGELFF. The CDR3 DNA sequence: TGTGCCAGCAGTGTGGACAGGGTGGGATCCGGGGAGCTGTTTTTT.

The CDR3 here is CASSQYSSNEKLFF. CDR3 coding DNA: TGCGCCAGCAGCCAGTACAGTTCTAATGAAAAACTGTTTTTT. The chain joins TRBV4-3 to TRBJ1-4; D unresolved. CDR1 is LGHNA and CDR2 is YSLEER in the germline V gene. CDR3 length: 14 residues. V was trimmed by 3 bases and J by 3 bases, leaving 8 bases between them.

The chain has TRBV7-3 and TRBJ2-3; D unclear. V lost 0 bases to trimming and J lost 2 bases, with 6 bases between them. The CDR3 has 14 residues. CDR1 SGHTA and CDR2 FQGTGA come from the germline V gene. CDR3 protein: CASSLTGPTDTQYF. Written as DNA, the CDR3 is TGTGCCAGCAGCTTAACCGGTCCCACAGATACGCAGTATTTT.

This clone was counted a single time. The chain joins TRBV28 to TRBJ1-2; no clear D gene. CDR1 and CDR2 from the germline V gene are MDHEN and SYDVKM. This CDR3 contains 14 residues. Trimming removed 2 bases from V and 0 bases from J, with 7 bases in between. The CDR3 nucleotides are TGTGCCAGCAGTTTACGTGCAGCTAACTATGGCTACACCTTC. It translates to CASSLRAANYGYTF.

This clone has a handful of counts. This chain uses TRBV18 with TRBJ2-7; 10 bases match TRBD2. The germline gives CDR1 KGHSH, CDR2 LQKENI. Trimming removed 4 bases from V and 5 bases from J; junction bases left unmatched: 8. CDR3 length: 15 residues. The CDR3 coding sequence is TGTGCCAGCTCACATACTAGCGGGAACCGTCACGAGCAGTACTTC. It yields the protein CASSHTSGNRHEQYF.

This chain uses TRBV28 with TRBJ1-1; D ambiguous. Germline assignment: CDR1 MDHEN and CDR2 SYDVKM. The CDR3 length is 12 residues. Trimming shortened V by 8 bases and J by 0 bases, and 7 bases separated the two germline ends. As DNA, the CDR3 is TGTGCCAGCGGTGGCATGAACACTGAAGCTTTCTTT. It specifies CASGGMNTEAFF.

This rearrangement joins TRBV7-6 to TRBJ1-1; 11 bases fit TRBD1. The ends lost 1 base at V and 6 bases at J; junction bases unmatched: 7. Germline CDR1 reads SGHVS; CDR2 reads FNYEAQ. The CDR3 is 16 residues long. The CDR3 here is CASSLGTGGGYAEAFF. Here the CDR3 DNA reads TGTGCCAGCAGCTTAGGGACAGGGGGCGGGTACGCTGAAGCTTTCTTT.

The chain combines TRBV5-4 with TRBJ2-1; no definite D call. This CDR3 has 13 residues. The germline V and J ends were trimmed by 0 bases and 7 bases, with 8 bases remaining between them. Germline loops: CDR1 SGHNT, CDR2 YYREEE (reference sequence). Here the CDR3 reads CASSLVGENEQFF. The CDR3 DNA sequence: TGTGCCAGCAGCTTGGTAGGAGAGAATGAGCAGTTCTTC.

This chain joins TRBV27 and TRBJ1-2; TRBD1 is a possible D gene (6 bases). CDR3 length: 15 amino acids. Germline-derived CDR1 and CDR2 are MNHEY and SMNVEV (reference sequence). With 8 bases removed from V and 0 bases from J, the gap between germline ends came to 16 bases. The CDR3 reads CASCPGQLANYGYTF. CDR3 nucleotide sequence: TGTGCCAGCTGCCCGGGACAACTAGCTAACTATGGCTACACCTTC.

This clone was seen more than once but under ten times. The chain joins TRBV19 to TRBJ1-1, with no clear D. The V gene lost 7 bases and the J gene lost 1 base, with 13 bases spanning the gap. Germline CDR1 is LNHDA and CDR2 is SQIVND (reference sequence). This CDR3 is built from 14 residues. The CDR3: CASTISKWNTEAFF. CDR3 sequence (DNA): TGTGCCAGTACCATTTCCAAATGGAACACTGAAGCTTTCTTT.

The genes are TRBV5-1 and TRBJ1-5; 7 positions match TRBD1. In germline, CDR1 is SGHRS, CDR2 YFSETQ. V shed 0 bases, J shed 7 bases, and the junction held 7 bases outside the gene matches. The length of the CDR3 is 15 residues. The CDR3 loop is CASSLGGGAGQPQHF. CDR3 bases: TGCGCCAGCAGCTTGGGAGGGGGCGCGGGACAGCCCCAGCATTTT.

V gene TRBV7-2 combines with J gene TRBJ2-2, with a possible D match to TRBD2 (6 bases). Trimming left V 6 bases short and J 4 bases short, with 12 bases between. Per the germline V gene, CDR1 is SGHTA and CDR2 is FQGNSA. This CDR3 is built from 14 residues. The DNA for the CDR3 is TGTGCCAGCAGTTCGACTAGGGCCACCGGGGAGCTGTTTTTT. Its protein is CASSSTRATGELFF. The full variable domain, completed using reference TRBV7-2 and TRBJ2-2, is GAGVSQSPSNKVTEKGKDVELRCDPISGHTALYWYRQSLGQGLEFLIYFQGNSAPDKSGLPSDRFSAERTGGSVSTLTIQRTQQEDSAVYLCASSSTRATGELFFGEGSRLTVL.

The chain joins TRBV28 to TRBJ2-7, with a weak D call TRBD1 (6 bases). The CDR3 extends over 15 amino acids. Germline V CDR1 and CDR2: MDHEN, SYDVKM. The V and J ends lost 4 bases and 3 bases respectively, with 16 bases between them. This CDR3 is CASSSYRVTSYEQYF. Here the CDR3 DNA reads TGTGCCAGCAGTTCCTACAGGGTCACTAGCTACGAGCAGTACTTC.

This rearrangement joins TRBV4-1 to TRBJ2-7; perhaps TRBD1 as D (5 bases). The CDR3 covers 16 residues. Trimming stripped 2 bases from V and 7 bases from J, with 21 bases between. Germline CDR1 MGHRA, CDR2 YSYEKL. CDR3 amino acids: CASSQTTVGSLREQYF. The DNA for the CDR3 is TGCGCCAGCAGCCAAACGACAGTGGGGTCACTACGGGAGCAGTACTTC.

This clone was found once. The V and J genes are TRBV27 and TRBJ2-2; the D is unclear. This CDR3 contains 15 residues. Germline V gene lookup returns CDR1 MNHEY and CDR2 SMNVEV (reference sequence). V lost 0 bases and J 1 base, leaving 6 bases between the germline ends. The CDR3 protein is CASSLSSGNTGELFF. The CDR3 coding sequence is TGTGCCAGCAGTTTATCGTCAGGGAACACCGGGGAGCTGTTTTTT.

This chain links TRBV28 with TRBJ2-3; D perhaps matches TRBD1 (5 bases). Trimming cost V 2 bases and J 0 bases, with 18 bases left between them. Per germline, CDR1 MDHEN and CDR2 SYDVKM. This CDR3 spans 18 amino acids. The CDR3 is CASSLVPVGQGSTDTQYF. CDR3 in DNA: TGTGCCAGCAGTTTAGTCCCGGTAGGGCAGGGTAGCACAGATACGCAGTATTTT.

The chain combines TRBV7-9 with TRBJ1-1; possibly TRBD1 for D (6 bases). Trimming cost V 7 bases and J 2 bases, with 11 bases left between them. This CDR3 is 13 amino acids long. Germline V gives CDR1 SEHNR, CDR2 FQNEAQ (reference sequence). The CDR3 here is CASNNRDNTEAFF. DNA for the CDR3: TGTGCCAGCAATAACAGGGATAACACTGAAGCTTTCTTT.

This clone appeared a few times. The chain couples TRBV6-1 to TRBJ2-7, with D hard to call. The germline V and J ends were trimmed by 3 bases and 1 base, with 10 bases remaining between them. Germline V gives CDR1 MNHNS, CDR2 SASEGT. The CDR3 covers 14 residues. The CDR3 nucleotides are TGTGCCAGCAGTGACGGCGGAAGTTCCTACGAGCAGTACTTC. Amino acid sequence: CASSDGGSSYEQYF.

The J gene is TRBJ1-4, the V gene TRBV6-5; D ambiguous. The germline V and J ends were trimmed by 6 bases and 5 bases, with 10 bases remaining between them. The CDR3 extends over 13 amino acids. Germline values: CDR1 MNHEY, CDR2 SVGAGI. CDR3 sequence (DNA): TGTGCCAGCAGACGGGTTGTGAATGAAAAACTGTTTTTT. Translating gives CASRRVVNEKLFF.

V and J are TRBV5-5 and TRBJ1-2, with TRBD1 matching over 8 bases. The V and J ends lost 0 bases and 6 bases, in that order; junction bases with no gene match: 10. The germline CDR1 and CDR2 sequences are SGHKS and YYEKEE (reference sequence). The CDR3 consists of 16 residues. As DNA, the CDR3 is TGTGCCAGCAGCTTGGGAGGACAGGGAGGAATACATGGCTACACCTTC. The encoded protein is CASSLGGQGGIHGYTF. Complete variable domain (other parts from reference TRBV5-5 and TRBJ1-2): DAGVTQSPTHLIKTRGQQVTLRCSPISGHKSVSWYQQVLGQGPQFIFQYYEKEERGRGNFPDRFSARQFPNYSSELNVNALLLGDSALYLCASSLGGQGGIHGYTFGSGTRLTVV.